This TCR beta chain was obtained from a study of CD8+CD57+ T cells in acquired aplastic anemia. Sequenced patients had shown CD8+CD57+ cell expansion by flow cytometry. This clonotype was found many times. CDR1 and CDR2 from the germline V gene are GTSNPN and SVGIG (reference sequence). V was trimmed by 0 bases and J by 8 bases, leaving 10 bases between them. The CDR3 extends over 12 amino acids. Investigators profiled TCR beta VDJ and CDR3 from genomic DNA template. MiXCR was run by TCRdb on the reads, yielding one entry per CDR3 protein. The table includes 100,000 to 150,000 distinct CDR3 sequences, roughly 40% detected once.

The V call is TRBV30, the J call TRBJ1-2; possibly TRBD1 for D (5 bases). Sample: sorted CD4+, CD8+, or CD8+CD57+ T cells (not recorded which) from PBMCs. This sequence was found in a human donor with aplastic anemia. CDR3 coding DNA: TGTGCCTGGAGTGTAGGGCAGGGCGGCTACACCTTC. Amino acids: CAWSVGQGGYTF.